These T cell receptor beta chains were read from a single sample in a study of T cell responses to AZD1222 COVID-19 vaccine. Generated by immunoSEQ multiplex PCR, the TCRdb table keeps only in-frame clones and is missing some. The sample records around 150,000 clones, 90% being singletons. The sample was peripheral blood, taken 28 days after the second AZD1222 dose. These TCRs come from an adult who received the AZD1222 COVID-19 vaccine. Both conserved end residues are trimmed from each CDR3.

V	J	CDR3
TRBV5-1	TRBJ2-5	ASSFFGETQY
TRBV7-9	TRBJ2-1	ASSPQGQSYNEQF
TRBV7-9	TRBJ2-6	AGRNSGANVLT
TRBV27	TRBJ2-1	ASSLWGAAAYNEQF
TRBV19	TRBJ2-5	ASSSLAGVETQY
TRBV27	TRBJ2-7	ASSPRRGVSYEQY
TRBV11-3	TRBJ2-2	ASSLGGESGELF
TRBV7-9	TRBJ1-5	ASSGASNQPQH
TRBV5-6	TRBJ2-5	ASSSGQGAVPTTETQY
TRBV5-4	TRBJ2-2	ASSLPTVGGLAGELF
TRBV19	TRBJ2-7	ASSASDRGSPYEQY
TRBV28	TRBJ2-2	ASSFVGTGELF
TRBV2	TRBJ1-6	ASSTGGGHSPLH
TRBV19	TRBJ2-3	ASGEGITDTQY
TRBV25-1	TRBJ2-7	ASSPISGTSGSYEQY
TRBV6-5	TRBJ1-1	ASSVKTGYTEAF
TRBV2	TRBJ1-4	ASHRGLRFGSTNEKLF
TRBV18	TRBJ1-6	ASSPPRGVSPLH
TRBV2	TRBJ1-3	ASTPESSGNTIY
TRBV10-2	TRBJ2-7	ASSQLTGGVGDEQY
TRBV29-1	TRBJ1-1	SAMTGEKIAF
TRBV12-3/TRBV12-4	TRBJ2-7	ASSVGDGEQY
TRBV5-6	TRBJ2-7	ASSLELAEPSYEQY
TRBV27	TRBJ2-1	ASSLGAGGANEQF
TRBV28	TRBJ1-1	ASSLSDTEAF
TRBV7-2	TRBJ1-5	ASSFGTEGPYSNQPQH
TRBV5-4	TRBJ1-1	ASSLPMWDRAGNTEAF
TRBV6-1	TRBJ1-1	ASSEGWNTEAF
TRBV24-1	TRBJ2-1	ATAAGNGEQF
TRBV10-3	TRBJ1-3	AITGTGSSGNTIY
TRBV15	TRBJ1-3	ATSRDQGARNTIY
TRBV30	TRBJ1-3	AWGPGTRGNTIY
TRBV6-1	TRBJ1-1	ASSERGRGPNTEAF
TRBV2	TRBJ2-1	ASSERSGNYNEQF
TRBV4-1	TRBJ1-2	ASSPGPSYGYT
TRBV2	TRBJ2-2	ASRSGTGGTGELF
TRBV7-2	TRBJ2-7	ASSLAVNLAYEQY
TRBV2	TRBJ1-6	ASRVDQGARSPLH
TRBV14	TRBJ2-2	ASSQGPTGELF
TRBV13	TRBJ2-3	ASSSTTAQIEQY
TRBV7-2	TRBJ1-2	ASSSRVGNYGYT
TRBV11-1	TRBJ1-1	ASSSRGNTEAF
TRBV10-3	TRBJ1-3	AIRGQVGYNTIY
TRBV18	TRBJ1-2	ASSPKETRDYGYT
TRBV7-2	TRBJ2-7	ASSHGLAGGQYEQY
TRBV6-2/TRBV6-3	TRBJ2-3	ASSPGRLDTQY
TRBV19	TRBJ2-1	ASSPVLRAEGSYNEQF
TRBV25-1	TRBJ2-2	ASSEVGTGELF
TRBV4-1	TRBJ2-5	ASSPYSGRDGETQY
TRBV3-1/TRBV3-2	TRBJ1-4	ASRQGTNEKLF
TRBV5-6	TRBJ2-7	ASSLGQGMKRYEQY
TRBV2	TRBJ2-7	ASILGRLAGGYEQY
TRBV7-2	TRBJ2-5	ASSREWTQY
TRBV30	TRBJ2-2	AWSEVQGSGELF
TRBV2	TRBJ2-5	ASSGGREETQY
TRBV27	TRBJ2-6	ASSFGVSGANVLT
TRBV5-1	TRBJ1-1	ASSTPRAGVGNTEAF
TRBV3-1/TRBV3-2	TRBJ1-1	ASSLYVGNTEAF
TRBV11-2	TRBJ2-1	ASSLDDPWRSEQF